A selection of T cell receptor beta chains follows, all from one sample in a study of radiotherapy plus CTLA-4 blockade in lung cancer. The data were produced by immunoSEQ multiplex PCR, yet TCRdb's version contains in-frame clones alone and is incomplete. The data contain about 28,000 clones, 70% to 80% of them singletons. This specimen was peripheral blood, taken from a patient treated with radiotherapy plus ipilimumab. Receptors originate from a human donor with non-small cell lung cancer who had stable disease on radiotherapy plus ipilimumab. Both conserved end residues are part of each CDR3. The D gene is left open where the match is weak. Expanded clones get a size class; other rows say once, few or many, or leave the size out.

TRBD1 | TRBJ1-1 | NA | 15 | TRBV6-5 | TGTGCCAGCAGTTACTCGGGACAGGTTGGCACTGAAGCTTTCTTT | CASSYSGQVGTEAFF
TRBD1 | TRBJ1-1 | NA | 15 | TRBV5-1 | TGCGCCAGCAGCTCTGACAGGGACCGGAACACTGAAGCTTTCTTT | CASSSDRDRNTEAFF
NA | TRBJ1-1 | few | 12 | TRBV10-3 | TGTGCCATATCGGGATGGACCACTGAAGCTTTCTTT | CAISGWTTEAFF
NA | TRBJ1-4 | NA | 14 | TRBV15 | TGTGCCACCAGCAGATTTGACAGTAATGAAAAACTGTTTTTT | CATSRFDSNEKLFF
TRBD1 | TRBJ1-1 | NA | 13 | TRBV6-5 | TGTGCCAGCAATCACCGACAGGGTACTGAAGCTTTCTTT | CASNHRQGTEAFF
NA | TRBJ2-5 | NA | 13 | TRBV9 | TGTGCCAGCAGCGTAATGAGTCAAGAGACCCAGTACTTC | CASSVMSQETQYF
TRBD1 | TRBJ1-1 | NA | 14 | TRBV19 | TGTGCCAGTAGTGCCCGGGACAGGTGGACTGAAGCTTTCTTT | CASSARDRWTEAFF
TRBD1 | TRBJ2-5 | NA | 15 | TRBV28 | TGTGCCAGCAGATGGGGACAGGGGGCATCGGAGACCCAGTACTTC | CASRWGQGASETQYF
TRBD1 | TRBJ2-1 | NA | 14 | TRBV5-1 | TGCGCCAGCAGACCTAGGACAGGCAACAATGAGCAGTTCTTC | CASRPRTGNNEQFF
TRBD2 | TRBJ2-3 | NA | 15 | TRBV29-1 | TGCAGCGCTGGACTAGCGGGGGGCTTCACAGATACGCAGTATTTT | CSAGLAGGFTDTQYF
NA | TRBJ2-1 | NA | 15 | TRBV19 | TGTGCCAGTTATCCCGGGACGGGGACGCACAATGAGCAGTTCTTC | CASYPGTGTHNEQFF